This record concerns one T cell receptor (beta chain) sequence. Trimming pared 0 bases from V and 4 bases from J, leaving 9 bases between. CDR1 and CDR2 from the germline V gene are SGHTA and FQGTGA. The CDR3 contains 15 residues. Living in 25 or so US areas, the participants were between roughly 18 and 95 years of age. The study assigned cohorts using participant-reported clinical history. This entry comes from a study of blood T cell repertoires in COVID-19. Study overall: The analysed material was cDNA or gDNA that came from T cells, B-cell-depleted T cells, or PBMCs.

Original data processing: Researchers report that nucleated cell counts were estimated from reference gene primer amplification. Repertoires were generated with immunoSEQ multiplex PCR, while TCRdb's copy carries only in-frame clones and drops some. The V and J calls and clone size come from that table; D and trimming were worked out from the DNA. The sample lists about 180,000 clones; roughly 80% were seen once. Sequenced sample: PBMCs or T cells enriched from blood (not recorded which). The rearrangement joins TRBV7-3 to TRBJ2-2; D is possibly TRBD1 (5 bases). This receptor was identified in a woman aged 35 to 49 with acute COVID-19. The CDR3 DNA reads as TGTGCCAGCAGCTTAACGATAGGGGCCACCGGGGAGCTGTTTTTT. It specifies CASSLTIGATGELFF. The full variable domain, its missing parts supplied by reference TRBV7-3 and TRBJ2-2, is GAGVSQTPSNKVTEKGKYVELRCDPISGHTALYWYRQSLGQGPEFLIYFQGTGAADDSGLPNDRFFAVRPEGSVSTLKIQRTERGDSAVYLCASSLTIGATGELFFGEGSRLTVL.